Here is one T cell receptor (beta chain) with its context. Sequencing used immunoSEQ multiplex PCR; TCRdb keeps in-frame clones, though not all of them. This sample has more than 70,000 clones, with just over 85% found just once. The data are from a study of blood T cell repertoires in COVID-19. Study as a whole: Sites in the United States, Italy and Spain provided acute and convalescent COVID-19 samples.

This TCR derives from a woman of 80 years or more in a cohort sampled during active or convalescent COVID-19. The sample comprised peripheral blood.

The CDR3 region is CASSVLAGVGEKLFF. The CDR3 nucleotides read TGTGCCAGCAGCGTACTTGCAGGGGTGGGAGAAAAACTGTTTTTT. The chain recombines TRBV9 with TRBJ1-4, with D perhaps matching TRBD1 (6 bases). The CDR3 extends over 15 amino acids. With 1 base removed from V and 8 bases from J, the gap between germline ends came to 15 bases. CDR1 and CDR2 from the germline V gene are SGDLS and YYNGEE. The full variable domain, completed using reference TRBV9 and TRBJ1-4, is DSGVTQTPKHLITATGQRVTLRCSPRSGDLSVYWYQQSLDQGLQFLIQYYNGEERAKGNILERFSAQQFPDLHSELNLSSLELGDSALYFCASSVLAGVGEKLFFGSGTQLSVL.